This record concerns one TCR beta chain sequence. Its specificity is unknown. The CDR3 contains 16 residues. Germline V gene data show CDR1 as MGHRA and CDR2 as YSYEKL. Trimming pared 0 bases from V and 8 bases from J, leaving 17 bases between. The data are from a study of cytomegalovirus exposure and HLA in healthy donors. The study ran its PCR with 60 Vbeta and 13 Jbeta primers. Profiled with immunoSEQ multiplex PCR; TCRdb holds only in-frame clones, not every one. This repertoire includes around 150,000 clones. Study conclusions and caveats: Clonal expansion was found to be greater in HLA-associated TCR beta chains than in equally common others in a later analysis. With later analysis, a missense DCLRE1C variant became linked to TCR beta V- and J-gene trimming.

This TCR came from an older woman in good health and CMV-seronegative. The V call is TRBV4-1, the J call TRBJ1-5; the D gene is possibly TRBD1 (5 bases). The sample taken for sequencing was PBMCs. CDR3 sequence reads: CASSQDRMGGLEPQHF. CDR3 DNA: TGCGCCAGCAGCCAAGATCGGATGGGGGGTTTGGAGCCCCAGCATTTT.